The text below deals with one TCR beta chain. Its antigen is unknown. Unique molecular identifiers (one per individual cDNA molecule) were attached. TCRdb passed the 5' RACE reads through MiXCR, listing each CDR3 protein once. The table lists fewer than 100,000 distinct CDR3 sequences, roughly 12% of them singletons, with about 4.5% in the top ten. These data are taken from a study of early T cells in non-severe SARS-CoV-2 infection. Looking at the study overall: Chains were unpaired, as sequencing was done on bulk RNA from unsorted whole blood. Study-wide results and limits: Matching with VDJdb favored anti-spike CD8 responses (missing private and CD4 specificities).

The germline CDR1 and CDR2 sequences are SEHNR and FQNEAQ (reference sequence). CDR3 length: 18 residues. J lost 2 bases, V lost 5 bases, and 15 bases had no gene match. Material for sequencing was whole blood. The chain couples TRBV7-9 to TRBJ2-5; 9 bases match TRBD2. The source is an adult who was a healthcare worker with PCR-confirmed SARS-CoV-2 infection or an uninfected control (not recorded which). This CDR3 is CASSRNPPAGLAQETQYF. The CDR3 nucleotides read TGTGCCAGCAGCCGTAACCCCCCGGCGGGACTAGCTCAAGAGACCCAGTACTTC. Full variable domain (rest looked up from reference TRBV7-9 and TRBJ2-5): DTGVSQNPRHKITKRGQNVTFRCDPISEHNRLYWYRQTLGQGPEFLTYFQNEAQLEKSRLLSDRFSAERPKGSFSTLEIQRTEQGDSAMYLCASSRNPPAGLAQETQYFGPGTRLLVL.